A single T cell receptor (beta chain) is shown here with its context. These data come from a study of blood T cells in healthy people across ages. Germline CDR1 is SQVTM and CDR2 is ANQGSEA. The CDR3 covers 12 residues. It was with a sample-barcoded 5' primer and a J-beta primer mix that a second PCR of about 6 to 12 cycles was run. MiXCR, applied by TCRdb to the 5' RACE reads, yields one record per CDR3 protein. Among 500,000 to 600,000 distinct CDR3 sequences listed, roughly 29% were seen once. Sample: blood. The chain is built from TRBV29-1 and TRBJ2-5, with 7 nucleotides matching TRBD1. The DNA end is more similar to TRBJ2-1, so the J call may be wrong. The TCR comes from a woman aged 65 to 85 in good health. DNA for the CDR3: TGCAGCGTTAAGGCAGGGGGAAATGAGCAGTTCTTC. Amino acid sequence: CSVKAGGNEQFF.